This section outlines one T cell receptor (beta chain) sequence together with its context. This receptor's antigen is unknown. Base qualities are not provided; no much larger clone lies one nucleotide away. TCRbeta CDR3 regions were amplified from genomic DNA using the immunoSEQ Assay, a bias-controlled multiplex PCR. The source study handled its data this way. The number of nucleated cells in each sample was estimated by amplification of reference gene primers within the assay. Sequence reads were collapsed and filtered to measure the absolute abundance of every unique TCRbeta CDR3 rearrangement. For each sample, productive Simpson clonality was calculated as the square root of Simpson's diversity index across productive rearrangements. What TCRdb holds here is the immuneACCESS table cut down to in-frame rearrangements. Part of the clones is not present; checked against another copy, under half of the missing clones reflect an unresolved V gene, and the others are unexplained. V and J calls and clone size are copied from that table; D and trimming were computed from the DNA. The sample profile shows around 30,000 clones; more than 70% of them were found once. The ten largest clones represent 0.55% of the sample.

Each collaborating institution followed its own protocols to collect whole blood in K2EDTA tubes. For TCRbeta analysis, collaborators shipped samples in one of three forms: frozen whole blood, isolated PBMCs, or DNA extracted from either of those sample types. These data come from a study of blood T cell repertoires in COVID-19 (dated by TCRdb to between 2020 and 2021). With respect to the entire study: Samples from collaborators originated in the United States, Italy and Spain and spanned both the acute and convalescent phases of COVID-19. Subjects who had been exposed to COVID-19, were actively infected with it, or had recovered from it provided the deeply sampled blood TCRbeta repertoires that made up the dataset. Where available, HLA class I and class II types were obtained from metadata supplied by the sample provider rather than from assay-based typing. The repertoires were released in a freely available public database meant as a resource for research on the immune response to SARS-CoV-2. The samples were drawn from the first 160 participants of the ongoing ImmuneRACE study and from over a thousand subjects provided by 6 global collaborators. The material from the prospective study consisted of cDNA or gDNA derived from T cells, B-cell-depleted T cells, or PBMCs. A de-identified subject ID, COVID-19 status, age in years and sex were almost always included in the sample metadata.

What the research found in general, with its limitations: Clinical and demographic metadata were provided uncurated, with the amount varying by source and participant.

The sample was peripheral blood. This sequence originates from a woman in her forties with active or convalescent COVID-19.

The base sequence is TGTGCCAGCAGTTACTCTTCGACAGGGGATAACACTGAAGCTTTCTTT. Its amino acids are CASSYSSTGDNTEAFF. The chain is encoded by TRBV6-6 joined to TRBJ1-1; 8 junctional bases match TRBD1. V loses 0 bases at its end and J loses 2 bases; junction bases beyond the gene matches: 5. CDR1 and CDR2 are drawn from the germline V gene (reference sequence): MNHNY, SVGAGI. Taken from cysteine to phenylalanine, the CDR3 has 16 residues. The sequence is cut down to CDR3 DNA, 48 bases in frame from base 1.